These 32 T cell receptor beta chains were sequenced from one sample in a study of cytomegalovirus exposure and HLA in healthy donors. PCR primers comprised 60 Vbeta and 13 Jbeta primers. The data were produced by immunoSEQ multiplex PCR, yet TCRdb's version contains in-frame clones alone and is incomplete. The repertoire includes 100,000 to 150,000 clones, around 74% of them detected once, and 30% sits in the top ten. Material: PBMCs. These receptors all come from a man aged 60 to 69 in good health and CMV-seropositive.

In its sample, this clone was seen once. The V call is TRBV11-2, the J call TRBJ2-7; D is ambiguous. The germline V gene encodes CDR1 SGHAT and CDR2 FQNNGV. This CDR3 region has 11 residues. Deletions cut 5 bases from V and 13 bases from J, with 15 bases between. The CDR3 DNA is TGTGCCAGCAGCCCCGGCAGGCCATTCTACTTC. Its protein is CASSPGRPFYF.

CDR3 protein: CASSESGRASKTEAFF. The CDR3 region has the DNA TGTGCCAGCAGTGAATCCGGGAGAGCTTCGAAGACTGAAGCTTTCTTT. This sequence joins TRBV25-1 and TRBJ1-1; D remains ambiguous. V was pared by 1 base and J by 5 bases, with 17 bases between. CDR1 is MGHDK and CDR2 is SYGVNS in the germline V gene. The CDR3 loop spans 16 amino acids.

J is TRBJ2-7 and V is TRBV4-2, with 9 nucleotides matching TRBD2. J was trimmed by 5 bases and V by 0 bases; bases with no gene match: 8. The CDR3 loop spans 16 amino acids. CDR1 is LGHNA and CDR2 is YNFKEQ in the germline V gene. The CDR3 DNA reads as TGTGCCAGCAGCCAAGAATACAGCGGGGGGTATCACGAGCAGTACTTC. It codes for CASSQEYSGGYHEQYF.

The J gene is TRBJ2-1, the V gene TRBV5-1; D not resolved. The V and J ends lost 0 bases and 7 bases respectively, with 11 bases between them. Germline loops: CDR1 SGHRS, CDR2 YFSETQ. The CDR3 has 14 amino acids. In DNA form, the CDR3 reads TGCGCCAGCAGCTTGGAGAGCTTCGGGAATGAGCAGTTCTTC. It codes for CASSLESFGNEQFF.

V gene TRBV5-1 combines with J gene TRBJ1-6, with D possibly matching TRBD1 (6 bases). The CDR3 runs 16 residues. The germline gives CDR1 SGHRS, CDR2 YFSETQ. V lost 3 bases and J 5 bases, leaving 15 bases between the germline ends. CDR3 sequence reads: CASSSGGGPHNSPLHF. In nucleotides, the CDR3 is TGCGCCAGCAGCTCGGGCGGGGGGCCCCATAATTCACCCCTCCACTTT.

The CDR3 region is CASSLGQGIADTQYF. The CDR3 DNA sequence: TGTGCCAGCAGCTTGGGACAGGGGATAGCAGATACGCAGTATTTT. The gene calls are TRBV5-6 and TRBJ2-3; 8 bases are shared with TRBD1. After removal of 0 bases from V and 4 bases from J, the junction contained 4 bases not matched to a gene. Germline CDR1 SGHDT, CDR2 YYEEEE. This CDR3 is built from 15 residues.

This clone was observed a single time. The CDR3 sequence is CVRRSGGGGPQETQYF. The CDR3 DNA reads as TGTGTCAGAAGGTCGGGGGGCGGGGGGCCCCAAGAGACCCAGTACTTC. V is TRBV7-5 and J is TRBJ2-5; TRBD2 is the table's D call, not checked against the DNA. TRBV7-5 is annotated as a pseudogene. This CDR3 is built from 16 residues.

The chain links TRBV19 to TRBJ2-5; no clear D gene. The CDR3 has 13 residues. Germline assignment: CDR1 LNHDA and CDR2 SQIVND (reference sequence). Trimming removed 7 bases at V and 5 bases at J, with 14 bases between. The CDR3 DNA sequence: TGTGCCAGTAATCCCCGGGTCATGGAGACCCAGTACTTC. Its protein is CASNPRVMETQYF.

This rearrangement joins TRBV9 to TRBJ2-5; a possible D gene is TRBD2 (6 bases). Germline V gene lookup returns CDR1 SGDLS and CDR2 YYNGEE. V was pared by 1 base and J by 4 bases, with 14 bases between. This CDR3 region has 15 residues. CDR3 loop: CASSVSSWRGETQYF. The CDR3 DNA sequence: TGTGCCAGCAGCGTATCGTCATGGAGGGGAGAGACCCAGTACTTC. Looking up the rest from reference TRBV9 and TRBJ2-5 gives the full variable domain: DSGVTQTPKHLITATGQRVTLRCSPRSGDLSVYWYQQSLDQGLQFLIQYYNGEERAKGNILERFSAQQFPDLHSELNLSSLELGDSALYFCASSVSSWRGETQYFGPGTRLLVL.

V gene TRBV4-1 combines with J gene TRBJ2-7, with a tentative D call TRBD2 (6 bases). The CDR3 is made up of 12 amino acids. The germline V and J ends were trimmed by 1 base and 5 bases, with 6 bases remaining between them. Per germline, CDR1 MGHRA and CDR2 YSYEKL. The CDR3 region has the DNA TGCGCCAGCAGCCAAGCGGGAGACGAGCAGTACTTC. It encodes CASSQAGDEQYF.

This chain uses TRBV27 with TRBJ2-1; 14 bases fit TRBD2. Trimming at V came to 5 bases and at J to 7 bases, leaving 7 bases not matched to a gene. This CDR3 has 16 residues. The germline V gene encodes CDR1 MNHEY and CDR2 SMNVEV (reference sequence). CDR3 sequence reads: CASSMGTSGSLNEQFF. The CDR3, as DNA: TGTGCCAGCAGTATGGGGACTAGCGGGAGTCTAAATGAGCAGTTCTTC.

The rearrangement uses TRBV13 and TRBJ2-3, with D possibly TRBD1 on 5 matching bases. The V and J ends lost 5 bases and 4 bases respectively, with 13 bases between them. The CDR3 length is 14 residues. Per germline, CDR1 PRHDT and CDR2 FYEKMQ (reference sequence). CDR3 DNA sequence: TGTGCCAGCAGCGAGCAGGGTCCCCCAGATACGCAGTATTTT. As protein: CASSEQGPPDTQYF.

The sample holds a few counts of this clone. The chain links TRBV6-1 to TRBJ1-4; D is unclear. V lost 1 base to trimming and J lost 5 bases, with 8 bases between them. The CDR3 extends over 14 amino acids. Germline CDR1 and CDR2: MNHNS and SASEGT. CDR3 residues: CASSEDNPNEKLFF. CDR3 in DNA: TGTGCCAGCAGTGAAGACAACCCGAATGAAAAACTGTTTTTT.

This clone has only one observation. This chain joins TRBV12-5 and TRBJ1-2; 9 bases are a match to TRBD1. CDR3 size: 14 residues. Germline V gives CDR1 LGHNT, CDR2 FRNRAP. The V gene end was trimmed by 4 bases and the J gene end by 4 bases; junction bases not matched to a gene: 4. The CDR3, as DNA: TGTGCTAGTGGTTCGGGACAGGGCACCTATGGCTACACCTTC. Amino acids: CASGSGQGTYGYTF.

The DNA for the CDR3 is TGTGCCAGCAGCCGAAACAGGGGGGTAAAGAACACTGAAGCTTTCTTT. Translated, it gives CASSRNRGVKNTEAFF. The rearrangement joins TRBV7-9 to TRBJ1-1; 8 bases line up with TRBD1. V was pared by 5 bases and J by 1 base, with 9 bases of the junction left unmatched. The CDR3 spans 16 residues. CDR1 is SEHNR, CDR2 FQNEAQ, per germline (reference sequence). Combining the CDR3 with reference TRBV7-9 and TRBJ1-1 gives the whole variable domain DTGVSQNPRHKITKRGQNVTFRCDPISEHNRLYWYRQTLGQGPEFLTYFQNEAQLEKSRLLSDRFSAERPKGSFSTLEIQRTEQGDSAMYLCASSRNRGVKNTEAFFGQGTRLTVV.

This chain's CDR3 is CASSIAGYGYTF. The CDR3 nucleotides are TGTGCCAGTAGTATAGCCGGCTATGGCTACACCTTC. This sequence joins TRBV19 and TRBJ1-2; no firm D call. This CDR3 contains 12 residues. Germline values: CDR1 LNHDA, CDR2 SQIVND (reference sequence). V was shortened by 1 base and J by 4 bases, with 4 bases between the two germline ends. Combining the CDR3 with reference TRBV19 and TRBJ1-2 gives the whole variable domain DGGITQSPKYLFRKEGQNVTLSCEQNLNHDAMYWYRQDPGQGLRLIYYSQIVNDFQKGDIAEGYSVSREKKESFPLTVTSAQKNPTAFYLCASSIAGYGYTFGSGTRLTVV.

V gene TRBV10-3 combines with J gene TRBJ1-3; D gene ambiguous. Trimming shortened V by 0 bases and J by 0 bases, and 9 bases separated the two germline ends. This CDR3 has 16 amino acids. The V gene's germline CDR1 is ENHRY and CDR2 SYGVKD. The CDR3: CAISESTPSSGNTIYF. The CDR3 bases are TGTGCCATCAGTGAGTCGACTCCCAGCTCTGGAAACACCATATATTTT.

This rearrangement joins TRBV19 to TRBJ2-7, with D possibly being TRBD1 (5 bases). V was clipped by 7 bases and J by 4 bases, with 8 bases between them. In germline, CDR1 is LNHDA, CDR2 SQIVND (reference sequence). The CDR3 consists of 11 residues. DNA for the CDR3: TGTGCCAGTACCGCAGGGTACGAGCAGTACTTC. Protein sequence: CASTAGYEQYF.

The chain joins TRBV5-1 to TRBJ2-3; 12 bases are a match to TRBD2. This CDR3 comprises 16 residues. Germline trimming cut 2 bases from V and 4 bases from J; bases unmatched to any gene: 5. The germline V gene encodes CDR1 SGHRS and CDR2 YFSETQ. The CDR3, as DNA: TGCGCCAGCAGCTTAAGGACTAGCGGGAATTCAGATACGCAGTATTTT. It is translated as CASSLRTSGNSDTQYF.

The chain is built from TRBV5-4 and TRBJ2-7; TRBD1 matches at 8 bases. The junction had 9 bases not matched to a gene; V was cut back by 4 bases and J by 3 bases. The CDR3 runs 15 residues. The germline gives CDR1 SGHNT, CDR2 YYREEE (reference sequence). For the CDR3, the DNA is TGTGCCAGCAGCGGGGACAGGCTACCCCTCTACGAGCAGTACTTC. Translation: CASSGDRLPLYEQYF.

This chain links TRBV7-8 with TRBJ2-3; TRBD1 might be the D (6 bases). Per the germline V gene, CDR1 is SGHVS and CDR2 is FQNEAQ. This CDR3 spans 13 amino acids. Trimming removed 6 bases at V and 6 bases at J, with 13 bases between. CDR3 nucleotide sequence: TGTGCCAGCAGGGACAGTTTGCAGGATACGCAGTATTTT. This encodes CASRDSLQDTQYF.

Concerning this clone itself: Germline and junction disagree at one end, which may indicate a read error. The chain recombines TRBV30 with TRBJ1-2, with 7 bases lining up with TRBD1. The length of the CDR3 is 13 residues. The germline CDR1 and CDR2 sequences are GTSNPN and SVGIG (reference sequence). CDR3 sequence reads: CAWSAGTAHVYAF. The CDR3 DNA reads TGTGCCTGGAGTGCCGGGACAGCCCACGTCTACGCCTTC.

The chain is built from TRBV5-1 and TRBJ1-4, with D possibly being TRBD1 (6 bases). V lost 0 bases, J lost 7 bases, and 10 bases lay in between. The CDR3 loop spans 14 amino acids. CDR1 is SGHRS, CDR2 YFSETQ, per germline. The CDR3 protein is CASSLGGGSEKLFF. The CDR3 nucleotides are TGCGCCAGCAGCTTGGGGGGGGGCTCTGAAAAACTGTTTTTT.

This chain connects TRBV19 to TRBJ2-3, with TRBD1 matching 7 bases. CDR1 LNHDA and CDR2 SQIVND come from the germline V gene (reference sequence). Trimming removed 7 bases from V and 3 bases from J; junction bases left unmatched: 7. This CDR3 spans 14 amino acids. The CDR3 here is CASNQQGLTDTQYF. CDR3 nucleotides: TGTGCCAGTAATCAACAGGGGTTAACAGATACGCAGTATTTT.

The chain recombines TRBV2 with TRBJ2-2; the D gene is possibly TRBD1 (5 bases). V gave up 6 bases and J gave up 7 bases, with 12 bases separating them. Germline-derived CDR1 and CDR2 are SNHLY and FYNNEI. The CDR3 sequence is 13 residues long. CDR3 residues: CASSLGLGGELFF. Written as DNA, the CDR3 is TGTGCCAGCAGCCTGGGGCTCGGCGGGGAGCTGTTTTTT.

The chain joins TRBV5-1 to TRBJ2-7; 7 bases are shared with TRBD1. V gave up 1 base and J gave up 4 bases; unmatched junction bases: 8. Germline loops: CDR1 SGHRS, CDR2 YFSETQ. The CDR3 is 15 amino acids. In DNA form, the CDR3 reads TGCGCCAGCAGCTTGTTCGTAGGGGGCATTTACGAGCAGTACTTC. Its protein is CASSLFVGGIYEQYF.

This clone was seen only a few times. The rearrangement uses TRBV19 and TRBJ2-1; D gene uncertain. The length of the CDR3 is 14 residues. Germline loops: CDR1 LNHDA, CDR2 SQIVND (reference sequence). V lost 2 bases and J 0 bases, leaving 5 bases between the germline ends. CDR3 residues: CASSIMSSYNEQFF. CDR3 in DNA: TGTGCCAGTAGTATAATGAGCTCCTACAATGAGCAGTTCTTC.

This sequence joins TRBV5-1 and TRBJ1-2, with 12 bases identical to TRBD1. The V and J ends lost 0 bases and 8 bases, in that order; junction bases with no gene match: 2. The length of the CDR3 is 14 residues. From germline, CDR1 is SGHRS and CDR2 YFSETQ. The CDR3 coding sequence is TGCGCCAGCAGCTTGGAGGGACAGGGGGCCGGCTACACCTTC. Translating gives CASSLEGQGAGYTF.

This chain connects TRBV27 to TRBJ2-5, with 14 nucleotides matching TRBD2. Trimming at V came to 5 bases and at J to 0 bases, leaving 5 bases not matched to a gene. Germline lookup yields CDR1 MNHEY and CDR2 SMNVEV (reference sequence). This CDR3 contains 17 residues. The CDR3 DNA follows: TGTGCCAGCAGTGGGACTAGCGGGGGAGTGTACCAAGAGACCCAGTACTTC. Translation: CASSGTSGGVYQETQYF.

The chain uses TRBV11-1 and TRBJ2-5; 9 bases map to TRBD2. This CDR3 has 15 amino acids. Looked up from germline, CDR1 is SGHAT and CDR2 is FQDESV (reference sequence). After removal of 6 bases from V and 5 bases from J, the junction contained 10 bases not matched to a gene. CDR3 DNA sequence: TGTGCCAGCAGACCTCGGGCGGGAGGGCCTGAGACCCAGTACTTC. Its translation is CASRPRAGGPETQYF. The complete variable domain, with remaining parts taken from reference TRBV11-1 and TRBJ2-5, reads EAEVAQSPRYKITEKSQAVAFWCDPISGHATLYWYRQILGQGPELLVQFQDESVVDDSQLPKDRFSAERLKGVDSTLKIQPAELGDSAMYLCASRPRAGGPETQYFGPGTRLLVL.

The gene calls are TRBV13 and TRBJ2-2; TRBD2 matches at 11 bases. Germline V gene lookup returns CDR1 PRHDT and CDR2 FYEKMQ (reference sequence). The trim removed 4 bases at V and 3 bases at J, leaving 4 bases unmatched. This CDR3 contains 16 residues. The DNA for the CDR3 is TGTGCCAGCAGCTACCTAGCGGGAGGTCACACCGGGGAGCTGTTTTTT. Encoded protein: CASSYLAGGHTGELFF.

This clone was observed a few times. CDR3 DNA sequence: TGTGCCAGCACCTCGCTGGGGAGTGAAGCTTTCTTT. Translation: CASTSLGSEAFF. This rearrangement joins TRBV6-6 to TRBJ1-1; no clear D gene. The V gene lost 7 bases and the J gene lost 7 bases, with 13 bases spanning the gap. CDR3 size: 12 residues. The germline V gene has CDR1 MNHNY and CDR2 SVGAGI (reference sequence).